This T cell receptor beta chain was recovered during a study of blood T cell repertoires in COVID-19. The CDR3 is 13 amino acids. Trimming stripped 0 bases from V and 1 base from J, with 3 bases between. Germline assignment: CDR1 MNHEY and CDR2 SMNVEV (reference sequence). Clones were sequenced by immunoSEQ multiplex PCR, and TCRdb holds only the in-frame ones, with some missing. The sample consists of under 450,000 clones, 70% to 85% of them appearing once. Source material: peripheral blood. The rearrangement links TRBV27 to TRBJ1-1; D ambiguous. The clonotype was recovered from a human donor with acute or convalescent COVID-19. The donor label of this sample is uncertain. CDR3 DNA sequence: TGTGCCAGCAGTTTATCTCGGAACACTGAAGCTTTCTTT. Translation gives CASSLSRNTEAFF.